This T cell receptor (beta chain) is drawn from a study of T cell changes during pregnancy in multiple sclerosis. Some clones are missing from TCRdb's copy, which holds only in-frame ones; the method was immunoSEQ multiplex PCR. The sample lists approximately 41,000 clones; around nine tenths were seen once. The CDR3 consists of 14 residues. V lost 5 bases, J lost 1 base, and 11 bases lay in between. Germline CDR1 and CDR2: KGHSH and LQKENI. The V and J genes are TRBV18 and TRBJ1-1; D may be TRBD1 (5 bases). The TCR was taken from a female donor in good health, enrolled as a control in a pregnancy study. This material consisted of CD4+ T cells from peripheral blood mononuclear cells, taken in the second trimester of pregnancy. The CDR3 region is CASSAQGTNTEAFF. Written as DNA, the CDR3 is TGTGCCAGCTCAGCCCAGGGAACGAACACTGAAGCTTTCTTT.